This is a list of T cell receptor beta chains from one sample in a study of response to subunit inactivated influenza vaccine. TCRdb recomputed calls from the RT-PCR reads with MiXCR, one row per CDR3 protein. The table includes just under 550,000 distinct CDR3 sequences, 20% to 25% detected once. This same sample was also taken into another study, of T cells expressing NK-cell markers.

The sample in question was CD4+ T cells sorted from PBMCs, obtained 11 to 12 days after vaccination. These receptor sequences come from a man aged 45-65 years who received an inactivated influenza vaccine. Each CDR3 is given with its conserved first and last residue. Each record gives: clone size, J gene, D gene, V gene, CDR3 protein, CDR3 DNA. D genes are given only for firm matches. A clone size is listed for some rows: how often the clone was seen (once, few, many), or a class if it is expanded.

>few|TRBJ2-5|TRBD2|TRBV4-2
CASSQEGLAETQYF
TGTGCCAGCAGCCAAGAGGGACTAGCGGAGACCCAGTACTTC
>NA|TRBJ2-5|NA|TRBV3-1
CASSQMREETQYF
TGTGCCAGCAGCCAAATGAGGGAAGAGACCCAGTACTTC
>NA|TRBJ2-1|NA|TRBV7-2
CASSLGYPNEQFF
TGTGCCAGCAGCTTAGGCTACCCTAATGAGCAGTTCTTC
>few|TRBJ1-1|NA|TRBV3-1
CASSHSPVNGGTEAFF
TGTGCCAGCAGCCATAGCCCCGTTAATGGAGGCACTGAAGCTTTCTTT
>few|TRBJ2-1|TRBD2|TRBV11-3
CASSTGGSGSHNEQFF
TGTGCCAGCAGCACCGGGGGTAGCGGGAGCCACAATGAGCAGTTCTTC
>few|TRBJ2-1|NA|TRBV29-1
CSVDRQGRNNEQFF
TGCAGCGTTGACAGGCAGGGTAGGAACAATGAGCAGTTCTTC
>NA|TRBJ2-2|NA|TRBV27
CASSLRLPDNTGELFF
TGTGCCAGCAGTTTAAGACTTCCAGACAACACCGGGGAGCTGTTTTTT
>few|TRBJ1-2|TRBD1|TRBV20-1
CSAGGTANYGYTF
TGCAGTGCTGGGGGGACAGCAAACTATGGCTACACCTTC
>NA|TRBJ2-5|NA|TRBV5-1
CASSSQGGRETQYF
TGCGCCAGCAGCTCCCAAGGCGGGCGGGAGACCCAGTACTTC
>NA|TRBJ2-7|NA|TRBV6-2/TRBV6-3
CASSYSRKGSYEQYF
TGTGCCAGCAGTTACTCGCGGAAAGGCTCCTACGAGCAGTACTTC
>few|TRBJ2-5|TRBD2|TRBV10-3
CAISESGAGGPKETQYF
TGTGCCATCAGTGAGTCTGGTGCGGGGGGGCCTAAAGAGACCCAGTACTTC
>NA|TRBJ1-6|TRBD1|TRBV7-2
CASSSGQSTRNSPLHF
TGTGCCAGCAGCTCGGGACAGTCGACTCGGAATTCACCCCTCCACTTT
>few|TRBJ1-3|NA|TRBV7-9
CASSSQGGNTIYF
TGTGCCAGCAGCTCACAGGGAGGAAACACCATATATTTT
>NA|TRBJ2-1|NA|TRBV20-1
CSAKGRGASNEQFF
TGCAGTGCAAAGGGACGGGGGGCCTCCAATGAGCAGTTCTTC
>NA|TRBJ2-1|NA|TRBV20-1
CSARDRQGIVAYNEQFF
TGCAGTGCTAGAGATAGGCAAGGGATAGTGGCCTACAATGAGCAGTTCTTC
>once|TRBJ2-3|NA|TRBV20-1
CSASTRSTQYF
TGCAGTGCGTCGACAAGAAGTACGCAGTATTTT
>few|TRBJ2-7|NA|TRBV5-1
CASSLDRAVTYEQYF
TGCGCCAGCAGCTTGGACAGGGCCGTTACTTACGAGCAGTACTTC
>few|TRBJ1-1|NA|TRBV20-1
CSARWSTGSMNTEAFF
TGCAGTGCTAGATGGTCCACAGGGAGCATGAACACTGAAGCTTTCTTT
>NA|TRBJ2-5|TRBD2|TRBV5-1
CASSPLAGGGETQYF
TGCGCCAGCAGCCCATTAGCGGGGGGCGGAGAGACCCAGTACTTC
>NA|TRBJ2-1|TRBD1|TRBV15
CATSRGEAGGNEQFF
TGTGCCACCAGCAGAGGGGAAGCAGGGGGCAATGAGCAGTTCTTC
>few|TRBJ2-2|NA|TRBV6-1
CASSDWDAGELFF
TGTGCCAGCAGTGATTGGGACGCCGGGGAGCTGTTTTTT
>few|TRBJ2-7|TRBD2|TRBV28
CASSFSPSGGERYEQYF
TGTGCCAGCAGTTTTAGCCCTAGCGGTGGGGAACGTTACGAGCAGTACTTC
>NA|TRBJ2-1|NA|TRBV20-1
CSARVGRGLGDEQFF
TGCAGTGCTAGAGTGGGGCGGGGACTCGGGGATGAGCAGTTCTTC
>NA|TRBJ2-7|NA|TRBV3-1
CASSPRANSGYEQYF
TGTGCCAGCAGCCCCCGGGCCAATTCGGGGTACGAGCAGTACTTC
>few|TRBJ1-4|NA|TRBV28
CASNAQGRGATNEKLFF
TGTGCCAGCAATGCCCAGGGACGCGGCGCAACTAATGAAAAACTGTTTTTT
>NA|TRBJ2-5|TRBD2|TRBV20-1
CSACTSGGQETQYF
TGCAGTGCTTGCACTAGCGGGGGCCAAGAGACCCAGTACTTC
>NA|TRBJ2-7|NA|TRBV6-2/TRBV6-3
CASRTPSGPYEQYF
TGTGCCAGCAGAACCCCCAGCGGACCCTACGAGCAGTACTTC
>few|TRBJ2-7|NA|TRBV20-1
CSARDWGPGSYEQYF
TGCAGTGCTAGAGATTGGGGTCCAGGCTCCTACGAGCAGTACTTC
>few|TRBJ1-2|TRBD1|TRBV6-1
CASSDWATGTGGLFYGYTF
TGTGCCAGCAGTGATTGGGCGACCGGGACAGGAGGCTTATTCTATGGCTACACCTTC
>NA|TRBJ1-1|NA|TRBV6-1
CASITGANTEAFF
TGTGCCAGCATCACAGGCGCAAACACTGAAGCTTTCTTT
>NA|TRBJ2-1|TRBD2|TRBV19
CASYRLAGPPFNEQFF
TGTGCCAGTTACAGACTAGCGGGACCCCCTTTCAATGAGCAGTTCTTC
>few|TRBJ1-6|TRBD1|TRBV6-1
CASSPTGQQNSPLHF
TGTGCCAGCAGTCCTACGGGACAGCAGAATTCACCCCTCCACTTT
>NA|TRBJ1-2|TRBD1|TRBV6-1
CASKMTRGLAYGYTF
TGTGCCAGCAAAATGACCAGGGGGTTAGCATATGGCTACACCTTC
>NA|TRBJ2-2|NA|TRBV5-1
CASRTALQAAGELFF
TGCGCCAGCAGAACTGCCCTACAGGCCGCCGGGGAGCTGTTTTTT
>few|TRBJ1-4|NA|TRBV4-1
CASSQVGFRGRQNEKLFF
TGCGCCAGCAGCCAAGTTGGCTTCCGGGGACGGCAGAATGAAAAACTGTTTTTT
>many|TRBJ2-1|NA|TRBV5-1
CASRGPDNEQFF
TGCGCCAGCAGGGGCCCTGACAATGAGCAGTTCTTC
>NA|TRBJ2-3|TRBD1|TRBV4-3
CASSQLGQGRTDTQYF
TGCGCCAGCAGCCAACTCGGACAGGGTCGCACAGATACGCAGTATTTT
>NA|TRBJ1-5|NA|TRBV20-1
CSAQEDGGQPQHF
TGCAGTGCTCAAGAAGACGGGGGGCAGCCCCAGCATTTT
>NA|TRBJ2-7|TRBD1|TRBV23-1
CASSQPPAGQGTYEQYF
TGCGCCAGCAGTCAACCCCCCGCGGGACAGGGAACCTACGAGCAGTACTTC
>NA|TRBJ2-1|NA|TRBV10-3
CAISESVGYNEQFF
TGTGCCATCAGTGAGTCTGTCGGTTACAATGAGCAGTTCTTC
>NA|TRBJ2-1|NA|TRBV7-8
CASRPPDGSYNEQFF
TGTGCCAGCAGACCTCCTGACGGCTCCTACAATGAGCAGTTCTTC
>NA|TRBJ2-5|NA|TRBV6-2/TRBV6-3
CASTPTRSARETQYF
TGTGCCAGCACCCCGACTAGGTCTGCGCGGGAGACCCAGTACTTC